This TCR beta chain is from a study of blood T cells in healthy people across ages. General study findings and limits: A conclusive naive versus antigen-experienced comparison was prevented by the unsorted PBMCs. Unknown CMV status may confound age-related changes in expanded clones. Both higher diversity and more naive CD4+ cells marked long-lived donors when set against aged donors. Diversity of TCR beta per million T cells declined in a roughly linear way with age.

The use of a sample-barcoded 5' primer and a J-beta primer mix characterized a second PCR of about 6 to 11 cycles. TCRdb ran MiXCR on the 5' RACE reads and lists one entry per CDR3 protein. Found here are fewer than 700,000 distinct CDR3 sequences, 40% to 50% of them singletons; the top ten hold around 25%. About this clonotype itself: Its antigen remains unknown.

The V and J ends lost 6 bases and 0 bases respectively, with 12 bases between them. This CDR3 has 15 residues. CDR1 DFQATT and CDR2 SNEGSKA come from the germline V gene (reference sequence). The chain combines TRBV20-1 with TRBJ2-6, with D unresolved. The sequenced sample was blood. The source of this sequence is a man of 80 years or more in good health. CDR3 protein: CSAAGPSSGANVLTF. In DNA, the CDR3 is TGCAGTGCAGCCGGTCCCTCCTCTGGGGCCAACGTCCTGACTTTC.